This TCR beta chain was profiled in a study of T cell changes during pregnancy in multiple sclerosis. Data came from immunoSEQ multiplex PCR; TCRdb stores just in-frame clones and leaves some out. The sample contains over 60,000 clones, about 91% of which appear only once. The CDR3 contains 15 residues. The V segment lost 1 base and the J segment 4 bases; nucleotides outside the gene matches: 5. CDR1 is MNHEY and CDR2 is SMNVEV in the germline V gene (reference sequence). This TCR was sampled from a female donor in good health, enrolled as a control in a pregnancy study. This chain connects TRBV27 to TRBJ1-2, with TRBD1 matching over 8 bases. The source was CD4+ T cells from peripheral blood mononuclear cells, collected in the third trimester of pregnancy. CDR3 nucleotides: TGTGCCAGCAGTTTATATGGGACAGGAACCTATGGCTACACCTTC. It yields the protein CASSLYGTGTYGYTF.